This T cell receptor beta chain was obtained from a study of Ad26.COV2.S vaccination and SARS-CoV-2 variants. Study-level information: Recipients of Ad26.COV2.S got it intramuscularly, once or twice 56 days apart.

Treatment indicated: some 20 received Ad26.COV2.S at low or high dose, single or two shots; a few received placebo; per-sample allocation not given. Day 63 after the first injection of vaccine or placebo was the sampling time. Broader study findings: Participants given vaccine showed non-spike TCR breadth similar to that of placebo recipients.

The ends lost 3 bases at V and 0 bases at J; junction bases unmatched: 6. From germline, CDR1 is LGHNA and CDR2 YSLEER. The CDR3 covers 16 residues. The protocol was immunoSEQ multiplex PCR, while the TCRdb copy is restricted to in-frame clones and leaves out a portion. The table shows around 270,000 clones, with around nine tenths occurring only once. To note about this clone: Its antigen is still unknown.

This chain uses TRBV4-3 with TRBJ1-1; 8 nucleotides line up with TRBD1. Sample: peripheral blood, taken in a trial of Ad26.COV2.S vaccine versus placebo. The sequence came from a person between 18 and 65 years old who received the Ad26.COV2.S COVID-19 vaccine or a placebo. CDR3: CASSQGQDSMNTEAFF. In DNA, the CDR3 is TGCGCCAGCAGCCAGGGACAGGATTCCATGAACACTGAAGCTTTCTTT.